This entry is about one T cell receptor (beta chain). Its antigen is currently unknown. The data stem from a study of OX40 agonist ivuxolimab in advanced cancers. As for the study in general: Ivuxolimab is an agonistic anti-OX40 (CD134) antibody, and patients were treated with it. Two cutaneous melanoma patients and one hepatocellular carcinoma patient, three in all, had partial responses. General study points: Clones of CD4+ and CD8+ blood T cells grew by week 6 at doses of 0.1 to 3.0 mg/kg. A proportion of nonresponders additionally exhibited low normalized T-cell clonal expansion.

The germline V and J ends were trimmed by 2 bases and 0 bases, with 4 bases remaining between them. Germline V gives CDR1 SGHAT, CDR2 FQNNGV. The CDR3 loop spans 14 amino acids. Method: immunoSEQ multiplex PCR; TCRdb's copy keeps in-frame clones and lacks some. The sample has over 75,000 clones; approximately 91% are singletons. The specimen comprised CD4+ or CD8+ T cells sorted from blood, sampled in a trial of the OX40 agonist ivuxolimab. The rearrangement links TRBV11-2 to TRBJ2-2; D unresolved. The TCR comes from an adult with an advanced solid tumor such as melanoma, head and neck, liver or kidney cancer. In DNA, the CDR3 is TGTGCCAGCAGCTTATTAGCGAACACCGGGGAGCTGTTTTTT. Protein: CASSLLANTGELFF.